These T cell receptor beta chains were read from a single sample in a study of spatial heterogeneity in lung cancer. MiXCR, run by TCRdb on the 5' RACE reads, gives a single entry per CDR3 protein. The top ten hold 16% of the sample, which has a few thousand distinct CDR3 sequences, 7.8% seen once. The input for sequencing was lung tumor tissue, taken at surgery. These receptors originate from a female donor with early-stage non-small cell lung cancer. The CDR3 runs from the conserved cysteine through the conserved F or W. The order of the fields is D gene, J gene, V gene, clone size, CDR3 DNA, CDR3 protein. D genes are given only for firm matches. The size entry is marked missing in some rows and otherwise reads once, few, many or a size class.

TRBD1	TRBJ2-1	TRBV4-1	many	TGCGCCAGCAGCCTAAGTGACAGGGGTGGGCAGTTCTTC	CASSLSDRGGQFF
TRBD2	TRBJ2-7	TRBV6-2/TRBV6-3	few	TGTGCCAGCTTTTGGAACCGGGAGGGCTCCTACGAGCAGTACTTC	CASFWNREGSYEQYF
TRBD2	TRBJ2-5	TRBV27	medium-sized	TGTGCCAGCTCTTATAGCGGGGGGCCGATAGAGACCCAGTACTTC	CASSYSGGPIETQYF
TRBD1	TRBJ1-2	TRBV7-9	NA	TGTGCCAGCAGCTTATCTGGGACAGGGGCCCTTAACTATGGCTACACCTTC	CASSLSGTGALNYGYTF
TRBD1	TRBJ2-7	TRBV28	many	TGTGCCACGAAGTCACCCGGGACAGGGACCTACGAGCAGTACTTC	CATKSPGTGTYEQYF
TRBD1	TRBJ1-1	TRBV27	medium-sized	TGTGCCAGCAGTCGTAGACAGGGGGCAAACACTGAAGCTTTCTTT	CASSRRQGANTEAFF
NA	TRBJ1-1	TRBV7-9	few	TGTGCCAGCAGCTTTACGCTAGCGACTGAAGCTTTCTTT	CASSFTLATEAFF
TRBD1	TRBJ2-7	TRBV6-6	medium-sized	TGTGCCAGCAGTTTAACCGGGACAGGGGCCTACGAGCAGTACTTC	CASSLTGTGAYEQYF
NA	TRBJ2-3	TRBV3-1	many	TGTGCCAGCAGCCATACAGATGGCGATACGCAGTATTTT	CASSHTDGDTQYF
TRBD1	TRBJ1-4	TRBV27	medium-sized	TGTGCCAGCAGTTTTGGACAGGCAAATGAAAAACTGTTTTTT	CASSFGQANEKLFF
TRBD2	TRBJ2-1	TRBV20-1	medium-sized	TGCAGTGCTAGCTTCCCGGGAGGGTGGGGCAATGAGCAGTTCTTC	CSASFPGGWGNEQFF
TRBD1	TRBJ2-5	TRBV20-1	many	TGCAGTGTACCAACCGGGACAGCCGAAGAGACCCAGTACTTC	CSVPTGTAEETQYF
NA	TRBJ2-5	TRBV5-4	many	TGTGCCAGCAGCTCAGGAGGGGTTGGGGAGACCCAGTACTTC	CASSSGGVGETQYF
TRBD1	TRBJ1-2	TRBV6-5	medium-sized	TGTGCCAGCAGGCCTATGGACAGGACCTATGGCTACACCTTC	CASRPMDRTYGYTF
TRBD1	TRBJ1-5	TRBV4-2	few	TGTGCCAGCAGCATGGGGACAGGGTGGGGCAATCAGCCCCAGCATTTT	CASSMGTGWGNQPQHF
NA	TRBJ2-7	TRBV4-3	few	TGCGCCAGCAGCCAAGACACGAGCTCCTACGAGCAGTACTTC	CASSQDTSSYEQYF
TRBD1	TRBJ2-2	TRBV5-1	NA	TGCGCCAGCAGCTCAGGACAGGAGGAAACCGGGGAGCTGTTTTTT	CASSSGQEETGELFF
TRBD2	TRBJ2-7	TRBV6-5	many	TGTGCCAGCTCTAGCGGGAGTCTCGACGAGCAGTACTTC	CASSSGSLDEQYF
TRBD1	TRBJ2-3	TRBV5-1	few	TGCGCCAGCGGGCAGGGGGCGACAGATACGCAGTATTTT	CASGQGATDTQYF
TRBD2	TRBJ2-7	TRBV4-1	few	TGCGCCAGCAGCCAAGTCGGGACTAGCGGGGTGTACGAGCAGTACTTC	CASSQVGTSGVYEQYF
NA	TRBJ2-5	TRBV7-3	medium-sized	TGTGCCAGCAGCTTAGGGGGACAAGGACAAGAGACCCAGTACTTC	CASSLGGQGQETQYF
NA	TRBJ1-1	TRBV7-6	once	TGTGCCAGCAGCTCTAACCCGAACACTGAAGCTTTCTTT	CASSSNPNTEAFF
NA	TRBJ1-2	TRBV12-3/TRBV12-4	many	TGTGCCAGCAGTTTAATCGGCGGCTATGGCTACACCTTC	CASSLIGGYGYTF
NA	TRBJ2-5	TRBV7-8	medium-sized	TGTGCCAGCAGCTTAATCCTTGAGACCCAGTACTTC	CASSLILETQYF
TRBD2	TRBJ2-1	TRBV11-2	medium-sized	TGTGCCAGCAGCTCCGTCCCGGGACTAGCGGGGGGGCCAGGTGAGCAGTTCTTC	CASSSVPGLAGGPGEQFF
NA	TRBJ1-2	TRBV29-1	medium-sized	TGCAGCGTTGGGTCAGGAGGGGAGGGAGGCTACACCTTC	CSVGSGGEGGYTF
NA	TRBJ1-1	TRBV2	many	TGTGCCAGCAGTCAGGGGTTCACTGAAGCTTTCTTT	CASSQGFTEAFF
TRBD1	TRBJ1-6	TRBV7-6	medium-sized	TGTGCCAGCAGCTTATTTTCGTACGGACAGGGGAGGGGGCCCCTCCACTTT	CASSLFSYGQGRGPLHF
NA	TRBJ1-2	TRBV11-2	medium-sized	TGTGCCAGCAGCTTAGTAGGTCAGGGGAAGGTCTATGGCTACACCTTC	CASSLVGQGKVYGYTF
NA	TRBJ2-2	TRBV20-1	few	TGCAGTGCTAGAGAAGAAGTAAGGGAATCGAACACCGGGGAGCTGTTTTTT	CSAREEVRESNTGELFF
NA	TRBJ2-2	TRBV4-3	many	TGCGCCAGCAGCCCACGAGTCCATTGGGAACCCAGCAGCTCCCCCACCGGGGAGCTGTTTTTT	CASSPRVHWEPSSSPTGELFF
NA	TRBJ2-1	TRBV9	NA	TGTGCCAGCAGCCCCCTGGATTATGCCTACAATGAGCAGTTCTTC	CASSPLDYAYNEQFF
NA	TRBJ2-7	TRBV12-3/TRBV12-4	medium-sized	TGTGCCAGCAGTTTAGGGGCCCCCAATACCTACGAGCAGTACTTC	CASSLGAPNTYEQYF
NA	TRBJ1-2	TRBV5-1	medium-sized	TGCGCCAGCAGCTTTTCCGGGACGTCTGCTAACTATGGCTACACCTTC	CASSFSGTSANYGYTF
TRBD1	TRBJ2-7	TRBV2	NA	TGTGCCAGCAGTCGGGACAGGACGTACGAGCAGTACTTC	CASSRDRTYEQYF
TRBD1	TRBJ2-7	TRBV10-3	few	TGTGCCATCATGGATCGGGACAGGGACTACGAGCAGTACTTC	CAIMDRDRDYEQYF
NA	TRBJ2-7	TRBV6-2/TRBV6-3	large	TGTGCCAGCAGTGCCAGCTCCTACGAGCAGTACTTC	CASSASSYEQYF
NA	TRBJ2-6	TRBV5-4	medium-sized	TGTGCCAGCAGCTTGATCGACTCTGGGGCCAACGTCCTGACTTTC	CASSLIDSGANVLTF
NA	TRBJ2-5	TRBV6-2/TRBV6-3	medium-sized	TGTGCCAGCAGTACTCTTCCGGACGGAAGACAAGAGACCCAGTACTTC	CASSTLPDGRQETQYF
NA	TRBJ1-5	TRBV4-1	few	TGCGCCAGCAGCCCGGGCCTGAGGGGGCAGCCCCAGCATTTT	CASSPGLRGQPQHF
NA	TRBJ1-2	TRBV5-6	many	TGTGCCAGCAGCCCCGGGCCAAAGCCGGGGGGCCTCTATGGCTACACCTTC	CASSPGPKPGGLYGYTF
NA	TRBJ1-1	TRBV27	many	TGTGCCAGCAGTTTATTTATGGACACTGAAGCTTTCTTT	CASSLFMDTEAFF
TRBD1	TRBJ2-2	TRBV20-1	many	TGCAGTGCGCGCCGGACAGGGGGGTCGAACACCGGGGAGCTGTTTTTT	CSARRTGGSNTGELFF
NA	TRBJ1-2	TRBV7-2	medium-sized	TGTGCCAGCAGCCCGAGGATCGCTAACTATGGCTACACCTTC	CASSPRIANYGYTF
TRBD1	TRBJ1-6	TRBV12-3/TRBV12-4	many	TGTGCCAGCAGCCGGGGACAGGTTTATTCACCCCTCCACTTT	CASSRGQVYSPLHF
TRBD2	TRBJ2-1	TRBV9	NA	TGTGCCAGCAGCACAGGGCTAGCGGGAGGGAGCTCCTACAATGAGCAGTTCTTC	CASSTGLAGGSSYNEQFF
TRBD1	TRBJ1-5	TRBV4-1	many	TGCGCCAGCAGCCAAGATGAGGGACAGACATATCAGCCCCAGCATTTT	CASSQDEGQTYQPQHF
TRBD2	TRBJ2-5	TRBV19	NA	TGTGCCAGTAGTCCTGGACTAGCGGGGGGTTCAGAGACCCAGTACTTC	CASSPGLAGGSETQYF